The TCR beta chain under discussion was sequenced for a study of blood T cells in healthy people across ages. Overall study results and limits: Changes in expanded clonotypes were possibly confounded, as the CMV status of donors was unknown.

Using a J-beta primer mix together with a sample-barcoded 5' primer, a second PCR was run for roughly 7 to 11 cycles. Each sample provided no less than 2.5 million CDR3-containing paired-end reads. TCRdb used MiXCR to reprocess the 5' RACE reads, holding one entry per CDR3 protein. The profile shows roughly 1.9 million distinct CDR3 sequences, about 39% of them singletons. Notes on this clonotype: Its antigen is currently unknown.

The sample consisted of blood. This TCR was sampled from a human donor in good health.

CDR3 DNA: TGTGCCACCAGCAGAGTGGTTGGCCGCACAGATACGCAGTATTTT. It is translated as CATSRVVGRTDTQYF. V usage is TRBV15 and J usage is TRBJ2-3; D gene uncertain. The CDR3 has 15 residues. Trimming cost V 1 base and J 1 base, with 9 bases left between them. The germline CDR1 and CDR2 sequences are LNHNV and YYDKDF (reference sequence).